This TCR beta chain was found in a study of T cell repertoires in cytomegalovirus infection. V shed 3 bases and J shed 0 bases, with 12 bases lying between them. CDR1 is SGHNT and CDR2 is YYREEE in the germline V gene (reference sequence). The CDR3 runs 15 residues. MiXCR was run by TCRdb on the reads, yielding one entry per CDR3 protein. This table has about 250,000 distinct CDR3 sequences, roughly 12% appearing once. This clonotype was obtained from a human donor in good health (CMV status not recorded). Some clones in this sample may be carry-over from other donors' samples. The chain recombines TRBV5-4 with TRBJ1-1; no clear D. Sequencing used PBMCs. In DNA form, the CDR3 reads TGTGCCAGCAGCTCCCCCGCCGGGGTGAACACTGAAGCTTTCTTT. Protein product: CASSSPAGVNTEAFF.